This T cell receptor (beta chain) was sequenced for a study of regulatory T cells in long-lasting Graves disease. CDR3 size: 19 residues. V dropped 5 bases and J dropped 2; count of bases not matched to a gene: 20. Germline values: CDR1 MNHEY, CDR2 SMNVEV (reference sequence). As to time point: persistent/refractory GD, antithyroid drugs over 5 years with positive TRAb. From PBMCs, RNA was extracted and then used to make the TCR library. In its sample, this clonotype was seen many times. iRepertoire HTBI primers and Arm-PCR of CDR3 regions built TCR beta libraries. A single record per CDR3 protein comes from TCRdb applying MiXCR to the multiplex PCR reads. The table has 700,000 or so distinct CDR3 sequences, about 32% seen once.

The chain links TRBV27 to TRBJ2-5; 7 bases align to TRBD2. This clonotype originated in a female donor with Graves disease. Sequencing was performed on peripheral blood mononuclear cells (PBMCs), taken when the disease was refractory, from a patient treated with antithyroid drugs. The CDR3 DNA follows: TGTGCCAGCAGTCATTTTTGCCTCACACTAGCGCTTAAACAAGAGACCCAGTACTTC. It is translated as CASSHFCLTLALKQETQYF.